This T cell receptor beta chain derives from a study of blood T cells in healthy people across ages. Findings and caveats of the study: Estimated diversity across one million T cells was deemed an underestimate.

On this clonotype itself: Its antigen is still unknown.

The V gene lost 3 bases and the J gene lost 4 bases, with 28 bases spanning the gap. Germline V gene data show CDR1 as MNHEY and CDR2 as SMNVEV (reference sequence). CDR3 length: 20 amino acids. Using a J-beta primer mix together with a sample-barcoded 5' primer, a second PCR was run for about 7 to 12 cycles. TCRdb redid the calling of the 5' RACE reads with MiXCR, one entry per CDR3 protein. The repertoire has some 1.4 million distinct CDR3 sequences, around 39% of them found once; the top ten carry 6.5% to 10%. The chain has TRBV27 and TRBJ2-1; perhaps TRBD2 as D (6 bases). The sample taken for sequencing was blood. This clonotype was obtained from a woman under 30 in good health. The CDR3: CASSFNGYQKWLAPYNEQFF. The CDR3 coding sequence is TGTGCCAGCAGTTTTAATGGGTATCAAAAGTGGCTAGCGCCATACAATGAGCAGTTCTTC.